These 28 T cell receptor beta chains were all obtained from the same sample, sequenced in a study of blood T cell repertoires in COVID-19. This table comes from immunoSEQ multiplex PCR, and its TCRdb copy is limited to in-frame clones, with some not included. Here the sample spans 250,000 or so clones, approximately 88% being singletons. The sample taken for sequencing was PBMCs or T cells enriched from blood (not recorded which). These receptors all stem from a woman aged 35 to 49 who had been exposed to COVID-19.

The V and J genes are TRBV10-1 and TRBJ1-1, with D tentatively TRBD1 (5 bases). The germline gives CDR1 WNHNN, CDR2 SYGVQD (reference sequence). The CDR3 totals 15 residues. V shed 7 bases and J shed 6 bases, with 21 bases lying between them. CDR3 loop: CASTQNPTGAAEAFF. The CDR3, as DNA: TGCGCCAGCACTCAAAACCCAACAGGCGCGGCTGAAGCTTTCTTT.

The genes are TRBV4-1 and TRBJ1-5; 8 nucleotides line up with TRBD1. The trim removed 1 base at V and 2 bases at J, leaving 1 base unmatched. The CDR3 has 15 residues. Germline V gene data show CDR1 as MGHRA and CDR2 as YSYEKL. This CDR3 reads CASSQAGGGNQPQHF. The CDR3 DNA reads as TGCGCCAGCAGCCAAGCAGGGGGCGGCAATCAGCCCCAGCATTTT.

The chain's CDR3 is CASSSSRTGYSPLHF. As DNA, the CDR3 is TGTGCCAGCAGCTCATCCCGGACGGGGTATTCACCCCTCCACTTT. The chain recombines TRBV27 with TRBJ1-6; no definite D call. Germline V gives CDR1 MNHEY, CDR2 SMNVEV (reference sequence). The germline V and J ends were trimmed by 6 bases and 8 bases, with 17 bases remaining between them. CDR3 length: 15 residues.

By share of the sample, this clone is medium-sized. V is TRBV25-1 and J is TRBJ2-5; unclear D gene. The V gene's germline CDR1 is MGHDK and CDR2 SYGVNS. The V gene lost 4 bases and the J gene lost 1 base, with 10 bases spanning the gap. This CDR3 spans 14 amino acids. CDR3 nucleotide sequence: TGTGCCAGCAGTGGACACTCGCCCCAAGAGACCCAGTACTTC. Translated, it gives CASSGHSPQETQYF.

This clone showed up just a few times. V is TRBV6-2 or TRBV6-3 and J is TRBJ2-7; maybe TRBD1 (6 bases). The CDR3 contains 14 residues. Germline V gene lookup returns CDR1 MNHEY and CDR2 SVGEGT. Trimming removed 2 bases at V and 2 bases at J, with 10 bases between. CDR3 loop: CASSYLRGTYEQYF. For the CDR3, the DNA is TGTGCCAGCAGTTACCTCAGGGGAACCTACGAGCAGTACTTC.

In DNA form, the CDR3 reads TGTGCCAGCAGTTCGGTAAGCTACGAGCAGTACTTC. Its translation: CASSSVSYEQYF. This chain uses TRBV28 with TRBJ2-7, with D unclear. Trimming took 4 bases from V and 3 from J, leaving 7 bases between them. The CDR3 totals 12 residues. The germline gives CDR1 MDHEN, CDR2 SYDVKM. Looking up the rest from reference TRBV28 and TRBJ2-7 gives the full variable domain: DVKVTQSSRYLVKRTGEKVFLECVQDMDHENMFWYRQDPGLGLRLIYFSYDVKMKEKGDIPEGYSVSREKKERFSLILESASTNQTSMYLCASSSVSYEQYFGPGTRLTVT.

The chain couples TRBV5-6 to TRBJ1-1; TRBD1 might be the D (6 bases). CDR1 is SGHDT, CDR2 YYEEEE, per germline. The CDR3 extends over 15 amino acids. With 8 bases removed from V and 0 bases from J, the gap between germline ends came to 17 bases. CDR3 bases: TGTGCCAGTACATCCCCGGGACAACTGAACACTGAAGCTTTCTTT. It encodes CASTSPGQLNTEAFF.

The chain's CDR3 is CASSFFSGTGELFF. The CDR3 coding sequence is TGTGCCAGCAGCTTTTTTTCGGGCACCGGGGAGCTGTTTTTT. The chain combines TRBV11-3 with TRBJ2-2; D remains unclear. The V end was cut by 3 bases, the J end by 4 bases, with 9 bases between. The germline CDR1 and CDR2 sequences are SGHNT and YENEEA. This CDR3 region has 14 residues.

The J gene is TRBJ1-2, the V gene TRBV5-6; D gene uncertain. In germline, CDR1 is SGHDT, CDR2 YYEEEE. This CDR3 is built from 12 residues. V was clipped by 0 bases and J by 7 bases, with 7 bases between them. CDR3 region: CASSLVGSGYTF. CDR3 in DNA: TGTGCCAGCAGCTTGGTAGGGAGTGGCTACACCTTC. The full variable domain, rest sourced from reference TRBV5-6 and TRBJ1-2, is DAGVTQSPTHLIKTRGQQVTLRCSPKSGHDTVSWYQQALGQGPQFIFQYYEEEERQRGNFPDRFSGHQFPNYSSELNVNALLLGDSALYLCASSLVGSGYTFGSGTRLTVV.

The chain employs TRBV10-3 and TRBJ2-7; 10 nucleotides agree with TRBD1. This CDR3 comprises 14 residues. Germline V CDR1 and CDR2: ENHRY, SYGVKD. The trim removed 6 bases at V and 7 bases at J, leaving 9 bases unmatched. The CDR3, as DNA: TGTGCCATCAGCCCCGGGACAGGGGACGGAGAGCAGTACTTC. Its protein is CAISPGTGDGEQYF.

The chain carries TRBV24-1 and TRBJ2-6, with a tentative D call TRBD2 (5 bases). The germline gives CDR1 KGHDR, CDR2 SFDVKD. Trimming stripped 4 bases from V and 1 base from J, with 16 bases between. This CDR3 spans 18 amino acids. This chain's CDR3 is CATSDPGRVGSGANVLTF. CDR3 nucleotides: TGTGCCACCAGTGACCCGGGAAGGGTAGGATCTGGGGCCAACGTCCTGACTTTC.

V usage is TRBV7-2 and J usage is TRBJ2-1; D is unresolved. The germline V and J ends were trimmed by 5 bases and 0 bases, with 11 bases remaining between them. Per germline, CDR1 SGHTA and CDR2 FQGNSA. This CDR3 has 15 residues. CDR3 region: CASSTVRGSYNEQFF. Written as DNA, the CDR3 is TGTGCCAGCAGCACTGTACGAGGCTCCTACAATGAGCAGTTCTTC.

The chain uses TRBV7-9 and TRBJ1-1; TRBD1 is a possible D gene (6 bases). The germline gives CDR1 SEHNR, CDR2 FQNEAQ (reference sequence). This CDR3 spans 12 amino acids. V was shortened by 5 bases and J by 8 bases, with 12 bases between the two germline ends. CDR3 residues: CASSARQEEAFF. The CDR3 DNA reads TGTGCCAGCAGCGCACGACAGGAAGAAGCTTTCTTT.

This chain joins TRBV19 and TRBJ2-2; 10 bases are shared with TRBD1. The CDR3 totals 16 residues. Looked up from germline, CDR1 is LNHDA and CDR2 is SQIVND (reference sequence). V trimming: 6 bases; J trimming: 1 base; junction bases outside the gene matches: 5. The CDR3 DNA follows: TGTGCCAGTAGGGTGGACAGGGGGAAGAACACCGGGGAGCTGTTTTTT. Amino acid sequence: CASRVDRGKNTGELFF.

V and J are TRBV5-1 and TRBJ2-7, with D hard to call. V shed 2 bases and J shed 3 bases, with 15 bases lying between them. This CDR3 comprises 15 residues. Looked up from germline, CDR1 is SGHRS and CDR2 is YFSETQ. CDR3: CASSFLPGPVYEQYF. In nucleotides, the CDR3 is TGCGCCAGCAGCTTCCTCCCGGGTCCTGTCTACGAGCAGTACTTC.

The chain combines TRBV7-9 with TRBJ1-4; no clear D gene. Germline lookup yields CDR1 SEHNR and CDR2 FQNEAQ (reference sequence). The V end lost 6 bases, the J end lost 4 bases, and 12 bases lay between the germline ends. The CDR3 loop spans 14 amino acids. The CDR3 bases are TGTGCCAGCAGGAGCACAGAGATTAATGAAAAACTGTTTTTT. This translates into CASRSTEINEKLFF. Complete variable domain (other parts from reference TRBV7-9 and TRBJ1-4): DTGVSQNPRHKITKRGQNVTFRCDPISEHNRLYWYRQTLGQGPEFLTYFQNEAQLEKSRLLSDRFSAERPKGSFSTLEIQRTEQGDSAMYLCASRSTEINEKLFFGSGTQLSVL.

The chain joins TRBV7-3 to TRBJ2-6; D is undetermined. The length of the CDR3 is 15 residues. The V end lost 5 bases, the J end lost 0 bases, and 8 bases lay between the germline ends. Germline lookup yields CDR1 SGHTA and CDR2 FQGTGA. The CDR3 coding sequence is TGTGCCAGCAGCCTGAGAAGCTCTGGGGCCAACGTCCTGACTTTC. It yields the protein CASSLRSSGANVLTF.

This clone was recorded once. The chain is built from TRBV11-2 and TRBJ1-1; 9 nucleotides align to TRBD1. The CDR3 spans 15 residues. The V segment lost 4 bases and the J segment 1 base; nucleotides outside the gene matches: 4. CDR1 is SGHAT, CDR2 FQNNGV, per germline. The CDR3, as DNA: TGTGCCAGCAGCTCAACGGACAGGGGGAACACTGAAGCTTTCTTT. Translation: CASSSTDRGNTEAFF.

The CDR3 is CASSPGQGRGNTEAFF. The CDR3 region has the DNA TGTGCCAGCAGCCCGGGACAGGGGAGGGGGAACACTGAAGCTTTCTTT. The rearrangement joins TRBV5-4 to TRBJ1-1; 10 nucleotides align to TRBD1. The CDR3 contains 16 residues. With V trimmed by 4 bases and J by 1 base, 7 bases remained unmatched. The germline V gene has CDR1 SGHNT and CDR2 YYREEE (reference sequence).

This chain uses TRBV28 with TRBJ1-5; D is unclear. This CDR3 region has 16 residues. Trimming took off 2 bases at V and 4 bases at J, with 15 bases between the two ends. Germline V CDR1 and CDR2: MDHEN, SYDVKM. The CDR3 spells CASSLNAGVGNQPQHF. The CDR3 DNA reads TGTGCCAGCAGTTTAAACGCGGGCGTGGGAAATCAGCCCCAGCATTTT.

This chain uses TRBV19 with TRBJ1-2; D is uncertain. The length of the CDR3 is 17 residues. Trimming took 1 base from V and 2 from J, leaving 17 bases between them. CDR1 is LNHDA and CDR2 is SQIVND in the germline V gene (reference sequence). The CDR3 is CASSIGVVAGLNYGYTF. In DNA form, the CDR3 reads TGTGCCAGTAGTATAGGCGTTGTTGCAGGTCTAAACTATGGCTACACCTTC.

This sequence joins TRBV28 and TRBJ1-3; the D gene is possibly TRBD1 (6 bases). Trimming pared 7 bases from V and 0 bases from J, leaving 13 bases between. The CDR3 covers 15 residues. The germline V gene has CDR1 MDHEN and CDR2 SYDVKM. The CDR3 nucleotides are TGTGCCAGCACATCGACAGGCCGCTCTGGAAACACCATATATTTT. The encoded protein is CASTSTGRSGNTIYF.

This rearrangement joins TRBV7-3 to TRBJ2-1, with D possibly matching TRBD2 (5 bases). The CDR3 contains 13 residues. V was shortened by 5 bases and J by 3 bases, with 8 bases between the two germline ends. Germline V gene lookup returns CDR1 SGHTA and CDR2 FQGTGA. For the CDR3, the DNA is TGTGCCAGCAGCCGCGGGCACTACAATGAGCAGTTCTTC. Protein: CASSRGHYNEQFF.

This sequence joins TRBV4-3 and TRBJ1-4, with a weak D call TRBD1 (5 bases). This CDR3 spans 13 amino acids. Germline assignment: CDR1 LGHNA and CDR2 YSLEER. Trimming took 4 bases from V and 6 from J, leaving 9 bases between them. The CDR3 nucleotides are TGCGCCAGCAGCCGGGGCCGGGATGAAAAACTGTTTTTT. Translating it yields CASSRGRDEKLFF.

This chain connects TRBV19 to TRBJ2-1, with 7 nucleotides matching TRBD1. Germline V gene data show CDR1 as LNHDA and CDR2 as SQIVND (reference sequence). V was clipped by 6 bases and J by 6 bases; unmatched bases: 11. This CDR3 is built from 15 residues. The CDR3 loop is CASRTRDRLINEQFF. The CDR3 nucleotides read TGTGCCAGTAGGACTCGGGACAGACTAATCAATGAGCAGTTCTTC.

This clone has just a few counts. The chain couples TRBV19 to TRBJ1-5; 8 nucleotides line up with TRBD1. Losses at the gene ends were 6 bases for V and 5 bases for J; bases not matched to a gene: 3. Germline lookup yields CDR1 LNHDA and CDR2 SQIVND (reference sequence). CDR3 size: 13 residues. The CDR3 loop is CASSTQGDQPQHF. The DNA of the CDR3 is TGTGCCAGTAGCACACAGGGGGATCAGCCCCAGCATTTT.

V is TRBV19 and J is TRBJ1-2; weak D call: TRBD1 (6 bases). V lost 8 bases, J lost 5 bases, and 21 bases lay in between. Germline V gene sequence: CDR1 LNHDA, CDR2 SQIVND (reference sequence). The CDR3 length is 15 residues. Here the CDR3 reads CASAQPNRVEYGYTF. CDR3 in DNA: TGTGCCAGTGCACAGCCCAACAGGGTCGAGTATGGCTACACCTTC.

This chain connects TRBV9 to TRBJ1-1; 9 nucleotides line up with TRBD1. Per germline, CDR1 SGDLS and CDR2 YYNGEE. The CDR3 totals 15 residues. J lost 1 base, V lost 3 bases, and 4 bases had no gene match. The CDR3 loop is CASSGGTGTNTEAFF. The CDR3 DNA follows: TGTGCCAGCAGCGGTGGGACAGGGACGAACACTGAAGCTTTCTTT.